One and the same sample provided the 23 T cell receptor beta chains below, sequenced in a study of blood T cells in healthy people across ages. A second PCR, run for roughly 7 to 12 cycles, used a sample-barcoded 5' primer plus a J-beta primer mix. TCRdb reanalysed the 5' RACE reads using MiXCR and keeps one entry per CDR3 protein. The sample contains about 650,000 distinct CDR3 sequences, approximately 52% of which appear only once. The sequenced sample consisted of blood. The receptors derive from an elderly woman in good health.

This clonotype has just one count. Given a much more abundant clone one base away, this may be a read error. CDR3 sequence reads: CASSVAWGADTQYF. CDR3 DNA: TGCGCCAGCAGCGTGGCGTGGGGGGCGGATACGCAGTATTTT. The chain uses TRBV5-1 and TRBJ2-3; D is tentatively TRBD1 or TRBD2 (6 bases each). Trimming cost V 4 bases and J 6 bases, with 15 bases left between them. Germline-derived CDR1 and CDR2 are SGHRS and YFSETQ. The CDR3 totals 14 residues. The whole variable domain, filled in from reference TRBV5-1 and TRBJ2-3, reads KAGVTQTPRYLIKTRGQQVTLSCSPISGHRSVSWYQQTPGQGLQFLFEYFSETQRNKGNFPGRFSGRQFSNSRSEMNVSTLELGDSALYLCASSVAWGADTQYFGPGTRLTVL.

The DNA for the CDR3 is TGTGCCAGTCGGGACCCACCAGCCAAAAACATTCAGTACTTC. It yields the protein CASRDPPAKNIQYF. The chain carries TRBV25-1 and TRBJ2-4; D may correspond to TRBD1 or TRBD2 (5 bases each). The V and J ends lost 9 bases and 0 bases respectively, with 12 bases between them. Germline CDR1 is MGHDK and CDR2 is SYGVNS. This CDR3 is built from 14 residues.

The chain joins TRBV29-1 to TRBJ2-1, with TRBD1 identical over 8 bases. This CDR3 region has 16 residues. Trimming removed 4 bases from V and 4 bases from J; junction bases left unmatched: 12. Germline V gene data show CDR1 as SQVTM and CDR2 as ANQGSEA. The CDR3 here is CSVAGSGTGKYNEQFF. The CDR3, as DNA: TGCAGCGTTGCGGGTTCCGGGACAGGAAAATACAATGAGCAGTTCTTC.

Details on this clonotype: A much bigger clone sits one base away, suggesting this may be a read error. The CDR3 region is CASSLDRAATYGNTF. CDR3 DNA sequence: TGCGCCAGCAGCTTGGACAGGGCCGCGACCTATGGCAACACCTTC. This chain uses TRBV5-1 with TRBJ1-2; tentatively, D is TRBD1 (6 bases). CDR3 length: 15 residues. Germline V CDR1 and CDR2: SGHRS, YFSETQ.

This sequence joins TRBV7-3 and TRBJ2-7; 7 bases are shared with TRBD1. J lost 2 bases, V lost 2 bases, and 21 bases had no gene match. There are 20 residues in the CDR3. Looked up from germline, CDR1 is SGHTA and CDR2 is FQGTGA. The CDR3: CASSLSAVWVDREVPYEQYF. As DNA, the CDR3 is TGTGCCAGCAGCTTATCCGCGGTATGGGTTGACAGGGAAGTGCCCTACGAGCAGTACTTC.

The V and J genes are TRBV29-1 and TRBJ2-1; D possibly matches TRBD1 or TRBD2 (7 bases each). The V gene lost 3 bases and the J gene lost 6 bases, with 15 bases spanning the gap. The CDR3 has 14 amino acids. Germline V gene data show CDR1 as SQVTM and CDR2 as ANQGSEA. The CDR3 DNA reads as TGCAGCGTTGATGGCGGGAGACAGGGCAATGAGCAGTTCTTC. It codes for CSVDGGRQGNEQFF.

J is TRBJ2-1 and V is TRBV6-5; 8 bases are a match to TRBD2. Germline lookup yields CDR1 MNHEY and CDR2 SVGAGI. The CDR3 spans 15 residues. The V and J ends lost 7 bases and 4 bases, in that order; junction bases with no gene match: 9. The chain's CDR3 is CASTLRSSGYNEQFF. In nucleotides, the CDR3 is TGTGCCAGCACCCTTCGATCTAGCGGGTACAATGAGCAGTTCTTC.

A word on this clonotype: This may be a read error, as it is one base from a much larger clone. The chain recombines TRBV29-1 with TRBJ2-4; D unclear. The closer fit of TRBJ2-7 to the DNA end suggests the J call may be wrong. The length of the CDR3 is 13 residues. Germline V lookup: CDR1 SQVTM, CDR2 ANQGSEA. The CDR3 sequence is CSVDEFVPYEQYF. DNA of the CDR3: TGCAGCGTTGACGAATTCGTTCCCTACGAGCAGTACTTC.

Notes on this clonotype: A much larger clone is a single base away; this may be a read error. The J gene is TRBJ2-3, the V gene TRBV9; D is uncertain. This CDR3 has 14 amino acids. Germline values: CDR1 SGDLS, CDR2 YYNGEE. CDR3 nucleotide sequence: TGTGTCAGCAGCGTAACATTACTTCGGGATACGCAGTATTTT. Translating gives CVSSVTLLRDTQYF.

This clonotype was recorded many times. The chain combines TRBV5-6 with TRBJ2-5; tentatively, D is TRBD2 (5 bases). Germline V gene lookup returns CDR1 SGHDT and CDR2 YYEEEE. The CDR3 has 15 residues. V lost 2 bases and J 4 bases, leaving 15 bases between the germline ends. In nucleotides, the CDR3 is TGTGCCAGCAGCTTTTCGACCCTAGCCCGAGAGACCCAGTACTTC. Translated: CASSFSTLARETQYF. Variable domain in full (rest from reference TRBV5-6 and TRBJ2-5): DAGVTQSPTHLIKTRGQQVTLRCSPKSGHDTVSWYQQALGQGPQFIFQYYEEEERQRGNFPDRFSGHQFPNYSSELNVNALLLGDSALYLCASSFSTLARETQYFGPGTRLLVL.

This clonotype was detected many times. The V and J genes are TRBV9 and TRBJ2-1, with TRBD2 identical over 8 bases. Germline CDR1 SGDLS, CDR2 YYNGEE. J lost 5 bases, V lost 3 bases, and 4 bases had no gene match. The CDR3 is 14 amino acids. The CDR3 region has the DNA TGTGCCAGCAGCGGTAGCGGGGTGAACAATGAGCAGTTCTTC. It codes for CASSGSGVNNEQFF. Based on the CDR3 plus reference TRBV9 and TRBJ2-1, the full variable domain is DSGVTQTPKHLITATGQRVTLRCSPRSGDLSVYWYQQSLDQGLQFLIQYYNGEERAKGNILERFSAQQFPDLHSELNLSSLELGDSALYFCASSGSGVNNEQFFGPGTRLTVL.

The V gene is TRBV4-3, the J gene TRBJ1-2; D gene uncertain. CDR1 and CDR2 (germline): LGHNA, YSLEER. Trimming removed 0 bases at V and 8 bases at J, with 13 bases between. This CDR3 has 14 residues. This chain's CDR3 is CASSQERHLGGYTF. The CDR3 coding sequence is TGCGCCAGCAGCCAAGAACGCCACCTGGGAGGCTACACCTTC.

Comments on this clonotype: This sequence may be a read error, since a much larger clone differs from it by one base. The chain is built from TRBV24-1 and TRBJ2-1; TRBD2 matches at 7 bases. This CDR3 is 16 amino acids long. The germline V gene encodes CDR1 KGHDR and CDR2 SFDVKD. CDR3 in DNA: TGTGTCACCAGTGATTTGCAAAGCGGGATGCACAATGAGCAGTTCTTC. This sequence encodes CVTSDLQSGMHNEQFF.

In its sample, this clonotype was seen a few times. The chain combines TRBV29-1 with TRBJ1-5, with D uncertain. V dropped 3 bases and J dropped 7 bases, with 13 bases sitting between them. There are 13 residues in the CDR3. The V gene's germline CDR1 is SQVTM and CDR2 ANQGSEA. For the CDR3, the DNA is TGCAGCGTTGACGAAGGGTTGGGACAGCCCCAGCATTTT. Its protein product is CSVDEGLGQPQHF.

The CDR3 coding sequence is TGCAGTGCTGGAGCGCTAGCGAATAGCGGAGAGACCCAGTACTTC. The encoded protein is CSAGALANSGETQYF. V and J are TRBV20-1 and TRBJ2-5, with D perhaps TRBD2 (6 bases). V was clipped by 5 bases and J by 4 bases, with 20 bases between them. Germline V gene lookup returns CDR1 DFQATT and CDR2 SNEGSKA (reference sequence). The CDR3 is 15 amino acids.

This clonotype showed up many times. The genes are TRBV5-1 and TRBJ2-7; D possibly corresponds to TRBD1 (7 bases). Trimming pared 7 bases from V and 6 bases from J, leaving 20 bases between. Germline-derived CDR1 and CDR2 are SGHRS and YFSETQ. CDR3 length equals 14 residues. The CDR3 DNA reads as TGCGCCAGCCGGGGGTATACAGGGGCCTTCGAGCAGTACTTC. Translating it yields CASRGYTGAFEQYF.

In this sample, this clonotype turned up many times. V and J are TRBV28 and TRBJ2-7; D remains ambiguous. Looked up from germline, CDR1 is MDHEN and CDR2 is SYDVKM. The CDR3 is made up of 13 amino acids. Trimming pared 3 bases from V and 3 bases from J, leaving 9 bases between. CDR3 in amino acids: CASSFPGDYEQYF. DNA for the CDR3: TGTGCCAGCAGTTTCCCAGGTGACTACGAGCAGTACTTC.

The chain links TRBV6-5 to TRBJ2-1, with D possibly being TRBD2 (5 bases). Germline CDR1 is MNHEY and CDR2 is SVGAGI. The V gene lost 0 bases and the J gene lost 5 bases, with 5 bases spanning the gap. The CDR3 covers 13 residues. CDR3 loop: CASSYSEDNEQFF. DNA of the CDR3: TGTGCCAGCAGTTACTCGGAGGACAATGAGCAGTTCTTC.

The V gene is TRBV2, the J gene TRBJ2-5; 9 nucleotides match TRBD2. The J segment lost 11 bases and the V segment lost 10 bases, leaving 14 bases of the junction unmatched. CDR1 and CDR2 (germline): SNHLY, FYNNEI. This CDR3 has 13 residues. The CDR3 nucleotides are TGTGCCATACGGACTAGCGCAAACAATGAGCAGTACTTC. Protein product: CAIRTSANNEQYF.

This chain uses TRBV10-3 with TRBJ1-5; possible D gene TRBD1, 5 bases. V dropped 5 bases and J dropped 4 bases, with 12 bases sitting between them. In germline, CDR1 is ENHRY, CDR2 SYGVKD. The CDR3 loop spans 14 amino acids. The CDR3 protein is CAISRQPFNQPQHF. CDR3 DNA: TGTGCCATCAGTAGACAGCCCTTTAATCAGCCCCAGCATTTT.

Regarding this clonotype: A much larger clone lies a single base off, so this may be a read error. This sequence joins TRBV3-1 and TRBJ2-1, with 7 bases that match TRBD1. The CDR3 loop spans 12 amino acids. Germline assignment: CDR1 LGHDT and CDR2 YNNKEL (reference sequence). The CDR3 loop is CASGQGVAIQFF. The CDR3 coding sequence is TGTGCCAGCGGCCAGGGGGTGGCCATCCAGTTCTTC.

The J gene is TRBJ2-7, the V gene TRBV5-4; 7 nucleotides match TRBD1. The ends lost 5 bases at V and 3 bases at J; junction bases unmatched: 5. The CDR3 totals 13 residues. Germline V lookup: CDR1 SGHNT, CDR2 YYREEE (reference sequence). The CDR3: CASSEDRHYEQYF. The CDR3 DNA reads TGTGCCAGCAGTGAGGACAGGCACTACGAGCAGTACTTC.

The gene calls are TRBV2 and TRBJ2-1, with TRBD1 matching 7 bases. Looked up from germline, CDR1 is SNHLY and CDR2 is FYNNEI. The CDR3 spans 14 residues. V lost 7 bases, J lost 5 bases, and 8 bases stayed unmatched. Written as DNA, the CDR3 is TGTGCCAGCAAGCAGGACAGGCCCCACAATGAGCAGTTCTTC. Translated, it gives CASKQDRPHNEQFF.